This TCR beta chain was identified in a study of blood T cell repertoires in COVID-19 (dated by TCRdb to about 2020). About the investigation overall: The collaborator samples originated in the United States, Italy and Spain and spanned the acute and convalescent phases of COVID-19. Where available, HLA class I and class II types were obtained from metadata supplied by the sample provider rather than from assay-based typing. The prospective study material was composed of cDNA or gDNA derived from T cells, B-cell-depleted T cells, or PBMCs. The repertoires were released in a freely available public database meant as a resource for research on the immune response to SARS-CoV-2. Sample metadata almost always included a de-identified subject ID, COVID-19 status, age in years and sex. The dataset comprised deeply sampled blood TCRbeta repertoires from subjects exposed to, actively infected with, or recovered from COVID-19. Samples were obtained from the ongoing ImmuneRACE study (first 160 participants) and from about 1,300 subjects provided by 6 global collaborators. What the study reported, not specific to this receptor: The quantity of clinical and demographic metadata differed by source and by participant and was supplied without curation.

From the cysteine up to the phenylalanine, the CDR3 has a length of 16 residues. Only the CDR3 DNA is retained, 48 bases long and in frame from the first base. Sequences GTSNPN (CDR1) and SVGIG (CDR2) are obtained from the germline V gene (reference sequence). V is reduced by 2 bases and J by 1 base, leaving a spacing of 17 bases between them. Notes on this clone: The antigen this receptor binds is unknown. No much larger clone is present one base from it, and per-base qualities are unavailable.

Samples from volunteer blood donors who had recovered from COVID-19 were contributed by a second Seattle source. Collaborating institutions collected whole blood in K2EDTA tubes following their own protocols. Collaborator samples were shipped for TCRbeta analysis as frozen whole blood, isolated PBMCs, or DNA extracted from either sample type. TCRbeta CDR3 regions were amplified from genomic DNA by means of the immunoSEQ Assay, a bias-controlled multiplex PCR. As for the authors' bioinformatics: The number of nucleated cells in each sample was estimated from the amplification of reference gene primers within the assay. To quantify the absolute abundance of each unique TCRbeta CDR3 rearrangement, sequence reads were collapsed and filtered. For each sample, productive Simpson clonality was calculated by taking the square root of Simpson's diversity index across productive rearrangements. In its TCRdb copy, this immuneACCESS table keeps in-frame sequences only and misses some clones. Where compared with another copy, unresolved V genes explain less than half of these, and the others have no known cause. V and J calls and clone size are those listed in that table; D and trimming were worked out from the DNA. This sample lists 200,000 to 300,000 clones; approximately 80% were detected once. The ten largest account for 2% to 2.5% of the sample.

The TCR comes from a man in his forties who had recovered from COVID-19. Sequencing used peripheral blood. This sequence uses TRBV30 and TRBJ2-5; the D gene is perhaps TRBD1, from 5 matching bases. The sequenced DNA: TGTGCCTGGAGTAAGGGCTTGCGGACACTCCAAGAGACCCAGTACTTC. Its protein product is CAWSKGLRTLQETQYF.